The 3 T cell receptor beta chains given below trace back to one sample, sequenced in a study of blood T cell repertoires in COVID-19. The protocol was immunoSEQ multiplex PCR, while the TCRdb copy is restricted to in-frame clones and leaves out a portion. The profile shows around 69,000 clones, roughly 89% of them singletons. Sequencing input: peripheral blood. These receptors all stem from a woman aged 45-59 years with active COVID-19.

J is TRBJ2-3 and V is TRBV5-1, with 7 bases that match TRBD2. The CDR3 runs to 16 residues. CDR1 is SGHRS and CDR2 is YFSETQ in the germline V gene. The junction had 11 bases not matched to a gene; V was cut back by 2 bases and J by 5 bases. The chain's CDR3 is CASSFADRAGLDTQYF. The CDR3 DNA reads TGCGCCAGCAGCTTTGCGGATAGAGCGGGATTAGATACGCAGTATTTT.

A single count supports this clone. This specimen includes other DNA sequences encoding the same CDR3. This sequence joins TRBV3-1 (or the pseudogene TRBV3-2) and TRBJ1-3; 9 nucleotides agree with TRBD1. The V gene end was trimmed by 4 bases and the J gene end by 2 bases; junction bases not matched to a gene: 6. CDR3 length: 16 amino acids. CDR1 is LGHDT and CDR2 is YNNKEL in the germline V gene (reference sequence). CDR3 region: CASSLGQGNTGNTIYF. As DNA, the CDR3 is TGTGCCAGCAGCCTGGGACAGGGCAACACTGGAAACACCATATATTTT.

This clone was observed once. The chain recombines TRBV28 with TRBJ2-2; 11 nucleotides line up with TRBD1. V dropped 8 bases and J dropped 3; count of bases not matched to a gene: 8. This CDR3 has 16 residues. The V gene's germline CDR1 is MDHEN and CDR2 SYDVKM. The CDR3 spells CASLNAGQGDTGELFF. The CDR3 nucleotides read TGTGCCAGCCTCAACGCGGGACAGGGGGACACCGGGGAGCTGTTTTTT. The variable domain in full, completed from reference TRBV28 and TRBJ2-2, reads DVKVTQSSRYLVKRTGEKVFLECVQDMDHENMFWYRQDPGLGLRLIYFSYDVKMKEKGDIPEGYSVSREKKERFSLILESASTNQTSMYLCASLNAGQGDTGELFFGEGSRLTVL.